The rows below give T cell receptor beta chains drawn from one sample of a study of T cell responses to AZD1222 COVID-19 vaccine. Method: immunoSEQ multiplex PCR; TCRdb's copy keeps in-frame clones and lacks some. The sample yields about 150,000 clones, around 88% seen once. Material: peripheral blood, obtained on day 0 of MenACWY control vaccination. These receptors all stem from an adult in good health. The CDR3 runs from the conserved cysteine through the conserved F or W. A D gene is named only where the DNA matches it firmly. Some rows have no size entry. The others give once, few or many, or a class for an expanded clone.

CDR3 DNA: TGTGCCAGCAGCTTAGAGGCCACATACACTGAAGCTTTCTTT
CDR3 protein: CASSLEATYTEAFF
clone size: .
J gene: TRBJ1-1
D gene: .
V gene: TRBV7-9

CDR3 DNA: TGTGCCAGTAGTATAAACACAGCGGGGGGCGACGAGCAGTACTTC
CDR3 protein: CASSINTAGGDEQYF
clone size: .
J gene: TRBJ2-7
D gene: TRBD2
V gene: TRBV19

CDR3 DNA: TGTGCCAGCAGCCATGGAACGGGAGTAGGGGCCGGGGAGCTGTTTTTT
CDR3 protein: CASSHGTGVGAGELFF
clone size: .
J gene: TRBJ2-2
D gene: .
V gene: TRBV3-1/TRBV3-2

CDR3 DNA: TGTGCCAGCAGTCCTCGGATCTACGAGCAGTACTTC
CDR3 protein: CASSPRIYEQYF
clone size: .
J gene: TRBJ2-7
D gene: .
V gene: TRBV28

CDR3 DNA: TGTGCCACCCCGACAGGGGGCGATGGCTACACCTTC
CDR3 protein: CATPTGGDGYTF
clone size: few
J gene: TRBJ1-2
D gene: TRBD1
V gene: TRBV6-4

CDR3 DNA: TGTGCCAGCAGCCAAATCCGGGGGAGGGGAGAGACCCAGTACTTC
CDR3 protein: CASSQIRGRGETQYF
clone size: .
J gene: TRBJ2-5
D gene: TRBD2
V gene: TRBV3-1/TRBV3-2

CDR3 DNA: TGTGCCAGCAGCGACATAGCGGGGGGGCCTCGAGAGCAGTTCTTC
CDR3 protein: CASSDIAGGPREQFF
clone size: .
J gene: TRBJ2-1
D gene: TRBD2
V gene: TRBV7-9

CDR3 DNA: TGCAGCGTCGCCGGACAGGGAGGCACTGAAGCTTTCTTT
CDR3 protein: CSVAGQGGTEAFF
clone size: .
J gene: TRBJ1-1
D gene: TRBD1
V gene: TRBV29-1

CDR3 DNA: TGTGCCACCAGGGAGCAGGAATTAGTCGGGGAGCTGTTTTTT
CDR3 protein: CATREQELVGELFF
clone size: .
J gene: TRBJ2-2
D gene: .
V gene: TRBV24-1

CDR3 DNA: TGTGCCAGCAGCTCAACGACTAGCTCCTACGAGCAGTACTTC
CDR3 protein: CASSSTTSSYEQYF
clone size: .
J gene: TRBJ2-7
D gene: .
V gene: TRBV7-9

CDR3 DNA: TGTGCCAGCAGTTTAATGGGGGATCAGCCCCAGCATTTT
CDR3 protein: CASSLMGDQPQHF
clone size: .
J gene: TRBJ1-5
D gene: .
V gene: TRBV27

CDR3 DNA: TGTGCCAGTAGTATCTATCAGGGGGCCAGCTACGAGCAGTACTTC
CDR3 protein: CASSIYQGASYEQYF
clone size: .
J gene: TRBJ2-7
D gene: TRBD1
V gene: TRBV19

CDR3 DNA: TGTGCCAGCAGCCGGACTCCTGGAGATGAAAAACTGTTTTTT
CDR3 protein: CASSRTPGDEKLFF
clone size: .
J gene: TRBJ1-4
D gene: .
V gene: TRBV5-6

CDR3 DNA: TGTGCCAGCAGTTACGAGCGACAGGGTTACGAGCAGTACTTC
CDR3 protein: CASSYERQGYEQYF
clone size: .
J gene: TRBJ2-7
D gene: TRBD1
V gene: TRBV6-2/TRBV6-3

CDR3 DNA: TGCGCCAGCAGCATGGACACGGGGGGCAATCAGCCCCAGCATTTT
CDR3 protein: CASSMDTGGNQPQHF
clone size: .
J gene: TRBJ1-5
D gene: .
V gene: TRBV5-1

CDR3 DNA: TGTGCCAGTAGTCAGGGGGGACAGCCCCAGCATTTT
CDR3 protein: CASSQGGQPQHF
clone size: .
J gene: TRBJ1-5
D gene: TRBD1
V gene: TRBV19

CDR3 DNA: TGTGCCAGCAGTTTACGGGGGAACACCATATATTTT
CDR3 protein: CASSLRGNTIYF
clone size: few
J gene: TRBJ1-3
D gene: .
V gene: TRBV12-3/TRBV12-4

CDR3 DNA: TGTGCCAGCAGCTCCATCGGGACAGGGAAGGGGAGTCATGAAAAACTGTTTTTT
CDR3 protein: CASSSIGTGKGSHEKLFF
clone size: .
J gene: TRBJ1-4
D gene: TRBD1
V gene: TRBV5-6

CDR3 DNA: TGTGCCAGCAGTTTAACAACACTGGCACAGCCCCAGCATTTT
CDR3 protein: CASSLTTLAQPQHF
clone size: .
J gene: TRBJ1-5
D gene: .
V gene: TRBV28

CDR3 DNA: TGTGCCAGCAGCGTAGCGGGCTCGAGCACAGATACGCAGTATTTT
CDR3 protein: CASSVAGSSTDTQYF
clone size: .
J gene: TRBJ2-3
D gene: .
V gene: TRBV9

CDR3 DNA: TGCGCCAGCAGCGTTTCCGCTTCAACAGGGGGCTACACCTTC
CDR3 protein: CASSVSASTGGYTF
clone size: .
J gene: TRBJ1-2
D gene: .
V gene: TRBV5-1

CDR3 DNA: TGTGCCAGCAGCTCACCCCTAGCGGGGCGAACCTACAATGAGCAGTTCTTC
CDR3 protein: CASSSPLAGRTYNEQFF
clone size: .
J gene: TRBJ2-1
D gene: TRBD2
V gene: TRBV7-6

CDR3 DNA: TGTGCCAGCAGTTACGAGTTCAGGGCGAAGGAGCTGTTTTTT
CDR3 protein: CASSYEFRAKELFF
clone size: .
J gene: TRBJ2-2
D gene: .
V gene: TRBV6-5

CDR3 DNA: TGCAGCGTTGTTGATGGGACAGGGGACGCGAGCTCTGGAAACACCATATATTTT
CDR3 protein: CSVVDGTGDASSGNTIYF
clone size: .
J gene: TRBJ1-3
D gene: TRBD1
V gene: TRBV29-1

CDR3 DNA: TGTGCCAGCTCACCACCGGTCAGGACCGAAGCTTTCTTT
CDR3 protein: CASSPPVRTEAFF
clone size: .
J gene: TRBJ1-1
D gene: .
V gene: TRBV18

CDR3 DNA: TGTGCCAGCAGCCCGGGGGGCAGGGGATTCTCTGGGGCCAACGTCCTGACTTTC
CDR3 protein: CASSPGGRGFSGANVLTF
clone size: .
J gene: TRBJ2-6
D gene: .
V gene: TRBV9

CDR3 DNA: TGTGCCAGCAGCCTTAGGACAGGGATACAAGGCTACACCTTC
CDR3 protein: CASSLRTGIQGYTF
clone size: .
J gene: TRBJ1-2
D gene: TRBD1
V gene: TRBV4-2

CDR3 DNA: TGTGCCAGCAGCTTAGCGCGGGGACGTAATGAGCAGTTCTTC
CDR3 protein: CASSLARGRNEQFF
clone size: .
J gene: TRBJ2-1
D gene: .
V gene: TRBV7-2

CDR3 DNA: TGTGCCACTTTTAGGACGGGCGAGACCCAGTACTTC
CDR3 protein: CATFRTGETQYF
clone size: once
J gene: TRBJ2-5
D gene: .
V gene: TRBV6-5

CDR3 DNA: TGTGCCAGCAGCATAGCGGAAACTTTCACAGATACGCAGTATTTT
CDR3 protein: CASSIAETFTDTQYF
clone size: .
J gene: TRBJ2-3
D gene: .
V gene: TRBV6-2/TRBV6-3

CDR3 DNA: TGTGCCAGCAGTTTACAGGGGGTACCCTACGAGCAGTACTTC
CDR3 protein: CASSLQGVPYEQYF
clone size: few
J gene: TRBJ2-7
D gene: TRBD1
V gene: TRBV9

CDR3 DNA: TGTGCCAGCACCTCGAGGTCGGCCGCGAACACTGAAGCTTTCTTT
CDR3 protein: CASTSRSAANTEAFF
clone size: .
J gene: TRBJ1-1
D gene: .
V gene: TRBV6-5

CDR3 DNA: TGTGCCATCAGTGAAGTACAGGGTCGGGAGACCCAGTACTTC
CDR3 protein: CAISEVQGRETQYF
clone size: .
J gene: TRBJ2-5
D gene: .
V gene: TRBV10-3

CDR3 DNA: TGTGCCAGCAGTCTCCCCGGGGGTGACTATGGCTACACCTTC
CDR3 protein: CASSLPGGDYGYTF
clone size: .
J gene: TRBJ1-2
D gene: .
V gene: TRBV6-5

CDR3 DNA: TGCGCCAGCAGCTCGGACTTCCCCGGGACAGGAAGCTCTGGGGCCAACGTCCTGACTTTC
CDR3 protein: CASSSDFPGTGSSGANVLTF
clone size: .
J gene: TRBJ2-6
D gene: TRBD1
V gene: TRBV5-1

CDR3 DNA: TGTGCCAGCACCCAAACAGGGTCTAGCAATCAGCCCCAGCATTTT
CDR3 protein: CASTQTGSSNQPQHF
clone size: .
J gene: TRBJ1-5
D gene: .
V gene: TRBV7-8

CDR3 DNA: TGCGCCAGCAGCTTGGCCGTTAGCACAGATACGCAGTATTTT
CDR3 protein: CASSLAVSTDTQYF
clone size: once
J gene: TRBJ2-3
D gene: .
V gene: TRBV5-1

CDR3 DNA: TGTGCCAGCAGCCCCTTCGCCCTATCGAACACCGGGGAGCTGTTTTTT
CDR3 protein: CASSPFALSNTGELFF
clone size: .
J gene: TRBJ2-2
D gene: .
V gene: TRBV7-2

CDR3 DNA: TGTGCCAGCTCCCCTCAGGTGGACTATGGCTACACCTTC
CDR3 protein: CASSPQVDYGYTF
clone size: .
J gene: TRBJ1-2
D gene: .
V gene: TRBV2

CDR3 DNA: TGTGCCAGCAGCTTTGGTTCGCAGGGGGCTCGCTATAATTCACCCCTCCACTTT
CDR3 protein: CASSFGSQGARYNSPLHF
clone size: .
J gene: TRBJ1-6
D gene: TRBD1
V gene: TRBV7-2

CDR3 DNA: TGCGCCAGCAGCTTGGACGATACGCAGTATTTT
CDR3 protein: CASSLDDTQYF
clone size: few
J gene: TRBJ2-3
D gene: .
V gene: TRBV5-1

CDR3 DNA: TGCAGCCCCGGGACACTCACTGAAGCTTTCTTT
CDR3 protein: CSPGTLTEAFF
clone size: .
J gene: TRBJ1-1
D gene: .
V gene: TRBV29-1

CDR3 DNA: TGTGCCAGCCGGACCGGGAGGCATAATTCACCCCTCCACTTT
CDR3 protein: CASRTGRHNSPLHF
clone size: .
J gene: TRBJ1-6
D gene: .
V gene: TRBV5-8

CDR3 DNA: TGTGCCAGCAGTGGGGAGCGGGGGGTGGTTGATACGCAGTATTTT
CDR3 protein: CASSGERGVVDTQYF
clone size: .
J gene: TRBJ2-3
D gene: TRBD2
V gene: TRBV2

CDR3 DNA: TGTGCCAGCAGCTTAGAGGGCTGGGGCAGGATCGGGGGGGAAGCTTTCTTT
CDR3 protein: CASSLEGWGRIGGEAFF
clone size: few
J gene: TRBJ1-1
D gene: .
V gene: TRBV11-3

CDR3 DNA: TGTGCCAGCAGCTTGGGGGTAGCCGGGGGCGTTCAGCCCCAGCATTTT
CDR3 protein: CASSLGVAGGVQPQHF
clone size: .
J gene: TRBJ1-5
D gene: .
V gene: TRBV5-8

CDR3 DNA: TGTGCCAGCAGCCTGGCAGCGGTGACCTACGAGCAGTACTTC
CDR3 protein: CASSLAAVTYEQYF
clone size: once
J gene: TRBJ2-7
D gene: .
V gene: TRBV3-1/TRBV3-2

CDR3 DNA: TGTGCCACCAGCAGGGACAAGACAGGGAGTATGGCTTTCTTT
CDR3 protein: CATSRDKTGSMAFF
clone size: .
J gene: TRBJ1-1
D gene: TRBD1
V gene: TRBV15

CDR3 DNA: TGTGCCAGCAGGGTCGACGGGAAAGAGACCCAGTACTTC
CDR3 protein: CASRVDGKETQYF
clone size: .
J gene: TRBJ2-5
D gene: .
V gene: TRBV2

CDR3 DNA: TGCGCCAGCCAAGACACCTCTGGAAACACCATATATTTT
CDR3 protein: CASQDTSGNTIYF
clone size: .
J gene: TRBJ1-3
D gene: .
V gene: TRBV5-1

CDR3 DNA: TGTGCCAGCAGCGTAGGTGCGGGGGTGGATGAAAAACTGTTTTTT
CDR3 protein: CASSVGAGVDEKLFF
clone size: .
J gene: TRBJ1-4
D gene: .
V gene: TRBV9

CDR3 DNA: TGCAGCGTTGGTGGCGGCACAGATACGCAGTATTTT
CDR3 protein: CSVGGGTDTQYF
clone size: .
J gene: TRBJ2-3
D gene: .
V gene: TRBV29-1

CDR3 DNA: TGTGCCAGCAGCTTAGTAGGGACAGGGAGCTCCTACGAGCAGTACTTC
CDR3 protein: CASSLVGTGSSYEQYF
clone size: .
J gene: TRBJ2-7
D gene: TRBD1
V gene: TRBV7-2

CDR3 DNA: TGTGCCAGCAGCTTGGCAGCATGGGGTAACGACTATAATTCACCCCTCCACTTT
CDR3 protein: CASSLAAWGNDYNSPLHF
clone size: .
J gene: TRBJ1-6
D gene: .
V gene: TRBV5-6